These T cell receptor beta chains were read from a single sample in a study of blood T cell repertoires in COVID-19. Only in-frame clones appear in the TCRdb table, and some are missing; sequencing was by immunoSEQ multiplex PCR. Among 220,000 or so clones listed, about nine tenths were seen once. The specimen was peripheral blood. Receptors were obtained from a man aged 60-69 years who had recovered from COVID-19. CDR3s include the opening cysteine and the closing phenylalanine or tryptophan. The order of the fields is V gene, clone size, D gene, J gene, CDR3 DNA, CDR3 protein. The D gene is left open where the match is weak. Only some rows state a clone size, as once, few, many or a class for expanded clones.

V: TRBV5-6; size: NA; D: TRBD1; J: TRBJ1-1; DNA: TGTGCCAGCAGCCCGACAGGGTCCACTGAAGCTTTCTTT; CDR3: CASSPTGSTEAFF
V: TRBV28; size: NA; D: TRBD1; J: TRBJ1-5; DNA: TGTGCCAGCAGGCTATTACAGGGGGCAATTCAGCCCCAGCATTTT; CDR3: CASRLLQGAIQPQHF
V: TRBV28; size: NA; D: TRBD1; J: TRBJ1-1; DNA: TGTGCCAGCAGTACAGTACAGGGGCGCACTACTGAAGCTTTCTTT; CDR3: CASSTVQGRTTEAFF
V: TRBV19; size: NA; D: TRBD1; J: TRBJ2-3; DNA: TGTGCCAGTAATGCAGGGACAGGGGCGAATACGCAGTATTTT; CDR3: CASNAGTGANTQYF
V: TRBV30; size: NA; D: NA; J: TRBJ2-1; DNA: TGTGCCTGGAGTGATGCCTCCAGCTCCTACAATGAGCAGTTCTTC; CDR3: CAWSDASSSYNEQFF
V: TRBV7-2; size: NA; D: NA; J: TRBJ1-1; DNA: TGTGCCAGCAGCCCGGGTCAGAGAGGCACTGAAGCTTTCTTT; CDR3: CASSPGQRGTEAFF
V: TRBV15; size: NA; D: TRBD1; J: TRBJ1-6; DNA: TGTGCCACCAGCGGATGGACGGGACAGGGTTCTTCACCCCTCCACTTT; CDR3: CATSGWTGQGSSPLHF
V: TRBV9; size: NA; D: NA; J: TRBJ2-5; DNA: TGTGCCAGCAGCGTAGGAACTAGCCAAGAGACCCAGTACTTC; CDR3: CASSVGTSQETQYF
V: TRBV2; size: NA; D: NA; J: TRBJ1-5; DNA: TGTGCCAGCCTTCTGGACAGCCGCAATCAGCCCCAGCATTTT; CDR3: CASLLDSRNQPQHF
V: TRBV7-3; size: once; D: TRBD1; J: TRBJ2-2; DNA: TGTGCCAGCAGCTCCCTGGGGACAGTCGCCACCGGGGAGCTGTTTTTT; CDR3: CASSSLGTVATGELFF
V: TRBV6-1; size: few; D: NA; J: TRBJ1-4; DNA: TGTGCCAGCAGTGAAGGGTACCGGCGGGAAAAACTGTTTTTT; CDR3: CASSEGYRREKLFF
V: TRBV14; size: NA; D: TRBD1; J: TRBJ1-6; DNA: TGTGCCAGCAGCCAGTCTCTCGGACAGGCCTATAATTCACCCCTCCACTTT; CDR3: CASSQSLGQAYNSPLHF
V: TRBV5-1; size: NA; D: TRBD1; J: TRBJ1-6; DNA: TGCGCCAGCAGCTCCGGGACAGGGGAGTCACCCCTCCACTTT; CDR3: CASSSGTGESPLHF
V: TRBV4-3; size: NA; D: TRBD2; J: TRBJ2-1; DNA: TGCGCCAGCAGCCTCTCTTTCTGGGGACGGGAGGGCCGCCATGAGCAGTTCTTC; CDR3: CASSLSFWGREGRHEQFF
V: TRBV5-1; size: NA; D: NA; J: TRBJ2-2; DNA: TGCGCCAGCAGCTTGAAGGGCAGGGGGAACACCGGGGAGCTGTTTTTT; CDR3: CASSLKGRGNTGELFF
V: TRBV3-1/TRBV3-2; size: once; D: TRBD1; J: TRBJ2-7; DNA: TGTGCCAGCAGCCAACAGGACAGGGGATCCTACGAGCAGTACTTC; CDR3: CASSQQDRGSYEQYF
V: TRBV12-5; size: NA; D: NA; J: TRBJ1-2; DNA: TGTGCTAGTGGTTTCGGAGGCTATGGCTACACCTTC; CDR3: CASGFGGYGYTF
V: TRBV7-2; size: NA; D: NA; J: TRBJ2-7; DNA: TGTGCCAGCAGCGTCGGGACACCTCCCTACGAGCAGTACTTC; CDR3: CASSVGTPPYEQYF
V: TRBV10-3; size: NA; D: TRBD2; J: TRBJ2-3; DNA: TGTGCCATCAGTGAAGGTAGCGGGAGGACACGAACTAGCACAGATACGCAGTATTTT; CDR3: CAISEGSGRTRTSTDTQYF
V: TRBV2; size: NA; D: NA; J: TRBJ1-1; DNA: TGTGCCAGCAGGAAACAGGTTTTAACTGAAGCTTTCTTT; CDR3: CASRKQVLTEAFF
V: TRBV7-9; size: few; D: NA; J: TRBJ1-4; DNA: TGTGCCAGCAGCTATCGAGGGGGTAACGAAAAACTGTTTTTT; CDR3: CASSYRGGNEKLFF
V: TRBV6-2/TRBV6-3; size: NA; D: NA; J: TRBJ1-5; DNA: TGTGCCAGCAGTTACTCGAGGGTTCGGGAGAATCAGCCCCAGCATTTT; CDR3: CASSYSRVRENQPQHF
V: TRBV7-9; size: NA; D: TRBD2; J: TRBJ2-3; DNA: TGTGCCAGCGGACTAGCGGGGAGACCGCCTAGCACAGATACGCAGTATTTT; CDR3: CASGLAGRPPSTDTQYF
V: TRBV7-2; size: NA; D: NA; J: TRBJ1-5; DNA: TGTGCCAGCAGCTTGCGGGGGTACAATCAGCCCCAGCATTTT; CDR3: CASSLRGYNQPQHF
V: TRBV7-2; size: NA; D: TRBD1; J: TRBJ1-2; DNA: TGTGCCAGCAGCCGGCCGGGACAGGGGGCGGAAGGCTACACCTTC; CDR3: CASSRPGQGAEGYTF
V: TRBV10-1; size: NA; D: NA; J: TRBJ2-2; DNA: TGCGCCAGCAGGAGACTGGTCGGGGAGCTGTTTTTT; CDR3: CASRRLVGELFF
V: TRBV18; size: NA; D: NA; J: TRBJ1-3; DNA: TGTGCCAGCTCACCGTACAGGGTTAACTCTGGAAACACCATATATTTT; CDR3: CASSPYRVNSGNTIYF
V: TRBV19; size: NA; D: NA; J: TRBJ1-2; DNA: TGTGCCAGTAGTATGATCCAGGTCAATGGCTACACCTTC; CDR3: CASSMIQVNGYTF
V: TRBV2; size: NA; D: NA; J: TRBJ1-1; DNA: TGTGCCGGGCCTCTCCCCTCCTCGAACACTGAAGCTTTCTTT; CDR3: CAGPLPSSNTEAFF
V: TRBV2; size: NA; D: TRBD1; J: TRBJ1-5; DNA: TGTGCCAGCAGGGGGACAGGGTATCAGCCCCAGCATTTT; CDR3: CASRGTGYQPQHF
V: TRBV5-4; size: NA; D: NA; J: TRBJ2-5; DNA: TGTGCCAGCAGCTTGAGGGACTCGATACGGTGGGAGACCCAGTACTTC; CDR3: CASSLRDSIRWETQYF
V: TRBV19; size: NA; D: TRBD2; J: TRBJ2-1; DNA: TGTGCCAGTAGTCCCCTCCCGGGACTAGCACTCTACAATGAGCAGTTCTTC; CDR3: CASSPLPGLALYNEQFF
V: TRBV28; size: NA; D: NA; J: TRBJ2-5; DNA: TGTGCCAGCAGTTCTCCCCCGGGCGGGGGCTCCCAAGAGACCCAGTACTTC; CDR3: CASSSPPGGGSQETQYF
V: TRBV4-1; size: few; D: NA; J: TRBJ1-5; DNA: TGCGCCAGCAGCTCACAGGACGATCAGCCCCAGCATTTT; CDR3: CASSSQDDQPQHF
V: TRBV19; size: NA; D: NA; J: TRBJ2-7; DNA: TGTGCCAGTAGTATAGACTATCGTTACGAGCAGTACTTC; CDR3: CASSIDYRYEQYF
V: TRBV6-6; size: NA; D: TRBD1; J: TRBJ2-1; DNA: TGTGCCAGCAGTTACTCGGACAGGGGGCCATACAATGAGCAGTTCTTC; CDR3: CASSYSDRGPYNEQFF
V: TRBV12-3/TRBV12-4; size: NA; D: TRBD1; J: TRBJ1-2; DNA: TGTGCCAGCAGCCAGACAGGGGGTTATGGCTACACCTTC; CDR3: CASSQTGGYGYTF
V: TRBV7-3; size: NA; D: NA; J: TRBJ1-1; DNA: TGTGCCAGCAGCTTAACTCGGGAGAACACTGAAGCTTTCTTT; CDR3: CASSLTRENTEAFF
V: TRBV29-1; size: NA; D: NA; J: TRBJ2-5; DNA: TGCAGCTTTAGTTTTTCGGAGACCCAGTACTTC; CDR3: CSFSFSETQYF
V: TRBV30; size: NA; D: NA; J: TRBJ1-5; DNA: TGTGCCTGGAGTGGAACAGGGAAGAGCAATCAGCCCCAGCATTTT; CDR3: CAWSGTGKSNQPQHF
V: TRBV5-6; size: once; D: TRBD1; J: TRBJ2-7; DNA: TGTGCCAGCAGCCGCAGGGACAGCAGCTCCTACGAGCAGTACTTC; CDR3: CASSRRDSSSYEQYF
V: TRBV5-4; size: NA; D: NA; J: TRBJ2-7; DNA: TGTGCCAGCAGCTGGGACAACTACGAGCAGTACTTC; CDR3: CASSWDNYEQYF
V: TRBV29-1; size: NA; D: TRBD1; J: TRBJ1-2; DNA: TGCAGCGTTGAAGAACAGGGGGATGGCTACACCTTC; CDR3: CSVEEQGDGYTF
V: TRBV10-3; size: NA; D: TRBD2; J: TRBJ2-5; DNA: TGTGCCATCAGTGGATCATATAGCGGGAGCGCACAAGAGACCCAGTACTTC; CDR3: CAISGSYSGSAQETQYF
V: TRBV6-5; size: NA; D: NA; J: TRBJ1-1; DNA: TGTGCCAGCAGTTACGGTCGGGGATACACTGAAGCTTTCTTT; CDR3: CASSYGRGYTEAFF
V: TRBV7-2; size: NA; D: NA; J: TRBJ1-1; DNA: TGTGCCAGCAGCTTAGCCTCAGGGCCCCTGAACACTGAAGCTTTCTTT; CDR3: CASSLASGPLNTEAFF
V: TRBV18; size: NA; D: TRBD1; J: TRBJ1-5; DNA: TGTGCCAGCTCCAGGGGAGTCCAGGGGGCTAGTCAGCCCCAGCATTTT; CDR3: CASSRGVQGASQPQHF
V: TRBV3-1/TRBV3-2; size: NA; D: TRBD1; J: TRBJ1-6; DNA: TGTGCCAGCACCCGGACAGGGGGAGTCAATTCACCCCTCCACTTT; CDR3: CASTRTGGVNSPLHF
V: TRBV11-3; size: few; D: NA; J: TRBJ2-1; DNA: TGTGCCAGCAGCTTTAGGCTAGCGATAAACAATGAGCAGTTCTTC; CDR3: CASSFRLAINNEQFF
V: TRBV6-1; size: NA; D: NA; J: TRBJ2-1; DNA: TGTGCCAGCAGTGCGGCCCTAGCGAGCTCCTACAATGAGCAGTTCTTC; CDR3: CASSAALASSYNEQFF
V: TRBV19; size: NA; D: TRBD1; J: TRBJ2-3; DNA: TGTGCCAGTTCCCCGGGACAGGGGGTAGATACGCAGTATTTT; CDR3: CASSPGQGVDTQYF
V: TRBV6-5; size: NA; D: NA; J: TRBJ1-2; DNA: TGTGCCAGCACCCAGCAGGACAGCTATGGCTACACCTTC; CDR3: CASTQQDSYGYTF
V: TRBV18; size: NA; D: NA; J: TRBJ1-6; DNA: TGTGCCAGCTCCCCAGCGGGCGGGACTGCGGCTAATTCACCCCTCCACTTT; CDR3: CASSPAGGTAANSPLHF